This T cell receptor beta chain was recovered during a study of blood T cell repertoires in COVID-19. CDR1 SGHRS and CDR2 YFSETQ come from the germline V gene. The CDR3 has 18 residues. V shed 4 bases and J 4 bases; nucleotides not matched to a gene: 14. As processed by the authors: Reference gene primer amplification in the assay estimated nucleated cell counts. Libraries were prepared by immunoSEQ multiplex PCR; TCRdb keeps only in-frame clonotypes and omits some of them. That table gives V, J and clone size, and the DNA gave D and trimming. The sample holds about 150,000 clones; about 90% are singletons and the top ten take 0.5% to 0.55%.

This rearrangement joins TRBV5-1 to TRBJ2-5, with 12 bases matching TRBD2. The specimen sequenced was peripheral blood. This sequence originates from a man between 45 and 60 years old with acute or convalescent COVID-19. The CDR3 sequence: CASSNGLAGSPVGETQYF. The CDR3 DNA sequence: TGCGCCAGCAGCAACGGACTAGCGGGAAGTCCGGTCGGAGAGACCCAGTACTTC.